The 12 T cell receptor beta chains listed next were all sequenced from one sample in a study of human T cells and chemical hapten exposure. One entry per CDR3 protein, called by TCRdb with MiXCR from the RACE reads. The table records under 200,000 distinct CDR3 sequences, 25% to 30% of them present only once. Time point in this sample: patch test 3, about 24 weeks after DPC sensitization. Treatment in this sample: therapeutic diphenylcyclopropenone sensitization with weekly scalp DPC. Source: whole blood, taken in connection with sensitization to the hapten diphenylcyclopropenone (DPC). These receptors were collected from a woman aged 18-29 years with alopecia areata. Some clones in this sample may be carry-over from other donors' samples.

This clonotype was recorded only once. The chain couples TRBV6-5 to TRBJ2-1; tentatively, D is TRBD2 (5 bases). V lost 0 bases to trimming and J lost 6 bases, with 12 bases between them. Germline V lookup: CDR1 MNHEY, CDR2 SVGAGI. The length of the CDR3 is 15 residues. CDR3 sequence (DNA): TGTGCCAGCAGTTACTCTAGACTGGGAGTCAATGAGCAGTTCTTC. Residues: CASSYSRLGVNEQFF.

V gene TRBV24-1 combines with J gene TRBJ2-7; tentative D call: TRBD1 (6 bases). Between the trimmed V and J ends, which lost 4 bases and 0 bases, there was a span of 9 bases. Germline CDR1 and CDR2: KGHDR and SFDVKD. There are 14 residues in the CDR3. The CDR3 loop reads CATSETDSSYEQYF. The DNA for the CDR3 is TGTGCCACCAGTGAAACGGACAGCTCCTACGAGCAGTACTTC.

The chain recombines TRBV9 with TRBJ2-3; TRBD1 matches 10 bases. The CDR3 length is 18 residues. Germline CDR1 SGDLS, CDR2 YYNGEE. J gave up 0 bases and V 0 bases, and 7 bases lay outside the gene matches. DNA of the CDR3: TGTGCCAGCAGCGTAGCATCCGGGACAGGGGCTAGCACAGATACGCAGTATTTT. Protein product: CASSVASGTGASTDTQYF.

This clonotype was observed a handful of times. The CDR3 here is CASSQEGPGGRSDTQYF. Here the CDR3 DNA reads TGTGCCAGCAGCCAAGAAGGTCCAGGGGGCAGATCAGATACGCAGTATTTT. The chain carries TRBV4-2 and TRBJ2-3; 8 positions match TRBD1. The CDR3 extends over 17 amino acids. After removal of 0 bases from V and 4 bases from J, the junction contained 9 bases not matched to a gene. CDR1 LGHNA and CDR2 YNFKEQ come from the germline V gene.

V usage is TRBV20-1 and J usage is TRBJ1-5; 8 nucleotides agree with TRBD1. V was pared by 2 bases and J by 6 bases, with 6 bases of the junction left unmatched. The V gene's germline CDR1 is DFQATT and CDR2 SNEGSKA (reference sequence). This CDR3 spans 14 amino acids. CDR3 nucleotides: TGCAGTGCTAGACAGGGGGCGATGGGTCAGCCCCAGCATTTT. Translation: CSARQGAMGQPQHF.

There are many counts of this clonotype. V usage is TRBV25-1 and J usage is TRBJ2-1; unclear D gene. The CDR3 spans 15 residues. V lost 3 bases and J lost 1, with 10 bases in between. CDR1 MGHDK and CDR2 SYGVNS come from the germline V gene. Written as DNA, the CDR3 is TGTGCCAGCAGTGATCCAACCAGGTCCTACAATGAGCAGTTCTTC. This translates into CASSDPTRSYNEQFF.

The J gene is TRBJ2-3, the V gene TRBV29-1, with TRBD2 matching 9 bases. Per the germline V gene, CDR1 is SQVTM and CDR2 is ANQGSEA. This CDR3 is 14 amino acids long. The V segment lost 6 bases and the J segment 3 bases; nucleotides outside the gene matches: 7. This chain's CDR3 is CSVGRAGGTDTQYF. Written as DNA, the CDR3 is TGCAGCGTCGGTAGAGCGGGAGGTACAGATACGCAGTATTTT.

CDR3: CASSSQLPGELFF. The CDR3 nucleotides are TGTGCCAGCAGCTCCCAACTCCCCGGGGAGCTGTTTTTT. The chain couples TRBV7-2 to TRBJ2-2; D gene ambiguous. Germline V gene data show CDR1 as SGHTA and CDR2 as FQGNSA. The CDR3 runs 13 residues. V was cut by 4 bases and J by 6 bases, with 9 bases left in between.

The chain carries TRBV12-3 or TRBV12-4 and TRBJ2-7; no clear D gene. The CDR3 totals 12 residues. The V end lost 3 bases, the J end lost 6 bases, and 9 bases lay between the germline ends. In DNA, the CDR3 is TGTGCCAGCAGTTTGTACAGTCGCGAGCAGTACTTC. The encoded protein is CASSLYSREQYF.

The table lists this clonotype with many counts. V usage is TRBV7-9 and J usage is TRBJ1-5; D uncertain. Deletions cut 4 bases from V and 0 bases from J, with 7 bases between. Germline loops: CDR1 SEHNR, CDR2 FQNEAQ (reference sequence). The CDR3 loop spans 14 amino acids. CDR3 sequence reads: CASSSRGSNQPQHF. Written as DNA, the CDR3 is TGTGCCAGCAGCTCGCGTGGTAGCAATCAGCCCCAGCATTTT.

This clonotype turned up a few times. This chain connects TRBV9 to TRBJ1-2, with D maybe TRBD1 (5 bases). CDR3 length equals 17 residues. Germline CDR1 reads SGDLS; CDR2 reads YYNGEE. Trimming stripped 3 bases from V and 8 bases from J, with 26 bases between. The CDR3 DNA reads TGTGCCAGCAGCGGTAGTACATGGATCCGGGACGCCCTAGGCTACACCTTC. It is translated as CASSGSTWIRDALGYTF.

This clonotype was observed a handful of times. V and J are TRBV6-5 and TRBJ2-1, with D hard to call. V shed 7 bases and J shed 3 bases, with 13 bases lying between them. The CDR3 has 14 amino acids. From germline, CDR1 is MNHEY and CDR2 SVGAGI. This CDR3 is CASTRKVNYNEQFF. CDR3 sequence (DNA): TGTGCCAGCACCCGCAAGGTCAACTACAATGAGCAGTTCTTC.